Following are 32 T cell receptor beta chains from one sample sequenced in a study of OX40 agonist ivuxolimab in advanced cancers. Generated by immunoSEQ multiplex PCR, the TCRdb table keeps only in-frame clones and is missing some. The data contain 95,000 to 100,000 clones, about four fifths of them singletons. The sequencing here drew on CD4+ or CD8+ T cells sorted from blood, taken in a trial of the OX40 agonist ivuxolimab. These receptors all stem from an adult with an advanced solid tumor such as melanoma, head and neck, liver or kidney cancer.

This sequence joins TRBV5-6 and TRBJ2-7; 11 nucleotides line up with TRBD1. V lost 6 bases and J lost 0; bases outside the gene matches: 5. CDR1 is SGHDT and CDR2 is YYEEEE in the germline V gene. This CDR3 region has 15 residues. CDR3 in DNA: TGTGCCAGCACCCTGGGACAGGGGGGCTCCTACGAGCAGTACTTC. It is translated as CASTLGQGGSYEQYF.

The V and J genes are TRBV9 and TRBJ1-1; D gene unclear. V was clipped by 3 bases and J by 1 base, with 7 bases between them. Looked up from germline, CDR1 is SGDLS and CDR2 is YYNGEE. CDR3 length equals 13 residues. The CDR3 region has the DNA TGTGCCAGCAGCGCCACGGAGAACACTGAAGCTTTCTTT. This encodes CASSATENTEAFF.

This chain uses TRBV7-2 with TRBJ2-7; D possibly corresponds to TRBD2 (5 bases). The CDR3 has 15 amino acids. Per germline, CDR1 SGHTA and CDR2 FQGNSA. The V end was cut by 5 bases, the J end by 1 base, with 15 bases between. In DNA form, the CDR3 reads TGTGCCAGCAGCGAATACGGTGGGAGTTCCTACGAGCAGTACTTC. It is translated as CASSEYGGSSYEQYF. The full variable domain, completed using reference TRBV7-2 and TRBJ2-7, is GAGVSQSPSNKVTEKGKDVELRCDPISGHTALYWYRQSLGQGLEFLIYFQGNSAPDKSGLPSDRFSAERTGGSVSTLTIQRTQQEDSAVYLCASSEYGGSSYEQYFGPGTRLTVT.

The V and J genes are TRBV7-7 and TRBJ1-3, with D possibly matching TRBD1 (5 bases). Germline V gene sequence: CDR1 SSHAT, CDR2 FNYEAQ (reference sequence). V was cut by 1 base and J by 2 bases, with 15 bases left in between. The CDR3 is 17 amino acids. CDR3: CASSLEAPGRPGNTIYF. CDR3 DNA sequence: TGTGCCAGCAGCTTAGAGGCCCCGGGACGGCCTGGAAACACCATATATTTT.

This clone was picked up one time. The J gene is TRBJ1-4, the V gene TRBV7-9; weak D call: TRBD1 (5 bases). Looked up from germline, CDR1 is SEHNR and CDR2 is FQNEAQ (reference sequence). The CDR3 spans 14 residues. With 5 bases removed from V and 4 bases from J, the gap between germline ends came to 11 bases. This CDR3 is CASSMPGGNEKLFF. The CDR3 DNA reads TGTGCCAGCAGCATGCCTGGGGGTAATGAAAAACTGTTTTTT.

The V and J genes are TRBV14 and TRBJ2-1, with no clear D. CDR1 is SGHDN and CDR2 is FVKESK in the germline V gene. V lost 3 bases, J lost 0 bases, and 6 bases lay in between. CDR3 length: 14 residues. CDR3 in DNA: TGTGCCAGCAGCCAGGGCAGCTCCTACAATGAGCAGTTCTTC. Translation gives CASSQGSSYNEQFF.

In this sample, this clone turned up once. The rearrangement links TRBV15 to TRBJ1-2; D may be TRBD1 (5 bases). V was pared by 0 bases and J by 3 bases, with 11 bases between. The CDR3 consists of 15 residues. The germline V gene has CDR1 LNHNV and CDR2 YYDKDF (reference sequence). The CDR3 nucleotides are TGTGCCACCAGCAGAGACTGGGACGGATACTATGGCTACACCTTC. This encodes CATSRDWDGYYGYTF.

This clone has only one observation. CDR3 sequence: CASSDGGLAKYYGYTF. Written as DNA, the CDR3 is TGTGCCAGCAGTGATGGGGGTTTAGCTAAGTACTATGGCTACACCTTC. This chain joins TRBV6-1 and TRBJ1-2; a possible D gene is TRBD1 (5 bases). The CDR3 loop spans 16 amino acids. V was cut by 3 bases and J by 3 bases, with 17 bases left in between. The germline gives CDR1 MNHNS, CDR2 SASEGT.

The chain couples TRBV28 to TRBJ2-1; 10 bases fit TRBD2. V lost 5 bases and J lost 9; bases outside the gene matches: 13. This CDR3 is 16 amino acids long. Germline values: CDR1 MDHEN, CDR2 SYDVKM. The CDR3 DNA sequence: TGTGCCAGCAGTCCGACGAGCGGGGGGGCCCTTGCTGAGCAGTTCTTC. Amino acids: CASSPTSGGALAEQFF.

The chain joins TRBV7-2 to TRBJ2-2, with D perhaps TRBD1 or TRBD2 (5 bases each). The CDR3 loop spans 15 amino acids. Germline V gene data show CDR1 as SGHTA and CDR2 as FQGNSA. Trimming pared 5 bases from V and 6 bases from J, leaving 16 bases between. CDR3 nucleotides: TGTGCCAGCAGCCTGACCGGGACGGCTTCCGGGGAGCTGTTTTTT. Amino acid sequence: CASSLTGTASGELFF.

This chain uses TRBV6-6 with TRBJ1-6; D is unclear. V shed 7 bases and J shed 0 bases, with 13 bases lying between them. This CDR3 spans 16 amino acids. The germline V gene has CDR1 MNHNY and CDR2 SVGAGI (reference sequence). The CDR3 loop reads CASTMGRSSYNSPLHF. DNA of the CDR3: TGTGCCAGCACCATGGGTCGGAGCTCCTATAATTCACCCCTCCACTTT.

The chain employs TRBV7-9 and TRBJ2-5; TRBD1 aligns across 8 bases. This CDR3 is built from 13 residues. V gave up 9 bases and J gave up 2 bases; unmatched junction bases: 5. CDR1 and CDR2 (germline): SEHNR, FQNEAQ (reference sequence). The CDR3 loop reads CASRQGPQETQYF. The CDR3 nucleotides read TGTGCCAGTCGACAGGGGCCGCAAGAGACCCAGTACTTC.

The rearrangement uses TRBV19 and TRBJ2-2; D not resolved. The CDR3 is made up of 15 amino acids. CDR1 is LNHDA, CDR2 SQIVND, per germline (reference sequence). The V end lost 7 bases, the J end lost 4 bases, and 16 bases lay between the germline ends. The CDR3 DNA sequence: TGTGCCAGTACCCCCCAAGGGAAGGTCACCGGGGAGCTGTTTTTT. The encoded protein is CASTPQGKVTGELFF.

V is TRBV27 and J is TRBJ2-4, with D perhaps TRBD2 (6 bases). Looked up from germline, CDR1 is MNHEY and CDR2 is SMNVEV (reference sequence). The CDR3 runs 15 residues. The ends were cut back, 0 bases at V and 10 bases at J, with 16 bases in the middle. CDR3 protein: CASSLSGVGGGIQYF. The CDR3, as DNA: TGTGCCAGCAGTTTATCGGGTGTGGGGGGTGGTATTCAGTACTTC.

V and J are TRBV11-3 and TRBJ2-7; no firm D call. With 4 bases removed from V and 7 bases from J, the gap between germline ends came to 11 bases. Germline assignment: CDR1 SGHNT and CDR2 YENEEA. The CDR3 contains 12 residues. The chain's CDR3 is CASSSYGGEQYF. In DNA form, the CDR3 reads TGTGCCAGCAGCTCCTATGGTGGAGAGCAGTACTTC.

The chain has TRBV5-6 and TRBJ2-1; D is ambiguous. Germline lookup yields CDR1 SGHDT and CDR2 YYEEEE. The CDR3 consists of 11 residues. The V end lost 1 base, the J end lost 6 bases, and 2 bases lay between the germline ends. CDR3 sequence reads: CASSLRNEQFF. The DNA of the CDR3 is TGTGCCAGCAGCTTGCGCAATGAGCAGTTCTTC.

V gene TRBV4-1 combines with J gene TRBJ1-6, with 7 bases matching TRBD1. The CDR3 is made up of 16 amino acids. The germline V gene has CDR1 MGHRA and CDR2 YSYEKL. V dropped 0 bases and J dropped 3; count of bases not matched to a gene: 2. The CDR3 here is CASSQDPGGYNSPLHF. The CDR3, as DNA: TGCGCCAGCAGCCAAGACCCAGGGGGCTATAATTCACCCCTCCACTTT.

The rearrangement uses TRBV4-2 and TRBJ2-7; D may be TRBD2 (5 bases). The CDR3 extends over 16 amino acids. V lost 0 bases, J lost 9 bases, and 21 bases lay in between. Germline CDR1 and CDR2: LGHNA and YNFKEQ. The CDR3 bases are TGTGCCAGCAGCCAAGAATTGGCCTTCCCTCGGGATAGGCAGTACTTC. Translated, it gives CASSQELAFPRDRQYF.

This clone came up once. The CDR3 region is CASSLLGTTSTDTQYF. The CDR3 nucleotides are TGTGCCAGCAGCTTACTCGGGACCACTAGCACAGATACGCAGTATTTT. The gene calls are TRBV7-2 and TRBJ2-3; D possibly matches TRBD1 or TRBD2 (5 bases each). CDR1 is SGHTA, CDR2 FQGNSA, per germline. V lost 2 bases and J lost 0, with 12 bases in between. The CDR3 totals 16 residues.

This clone showed up just once. The rearrangement links TRBV5-1 to TRBJ1-6; possibly TRBD1 for D (6 bases). Trimming pared 7 bases from V and 8 bases from J, leaving 16 bases between. The CDR3 has 14 residues. Germline V gene lookup returns CDR1 SGHRS and CDR2 YFSETQ. The CDR3 here is CASSQGRGYSPLHF. CDR3 nucleotide sequence: TGCGCCAGCTCTCAGGGCAGGGGTTATTCACCCCTCCACTTT.

The chain uses TRBV5-5 and TRBJ2-5; 9 positions agree with TRBD1. CDR1 is SGHKS, CDR2 YYEKEE, per germline (reference sequence). This CDR3 has 19 amino acids. Trimming removed 5 bases from V and 4 bases from J; junction bases left unmatched: 21. CDR3 in amino acids: CASRTTGTGFGWAPETQYF. In DNA form, the CDR3 reads TGTGCCAGCAGAACTACCGGGACAGGGTTCGGGTGGGCTCCAGAGACCCAGTACTTC.

A single count supports this clone. CDR3 nucleotide sequence: TGTGCCAGCAGCTCACGGGAGACAGATACGCAGTATTTT. Protein: CASSSRETDTQYF. The chain combines TRBV11-3 with TRBJ2-3; D might be TRBD2 (6 bases). The V end was cut by 4 bases, the J end by 3 bases, with 8 bases between. There are 13 residues in the CDR3. Germline loops: CDR1 SGHNT, CDR2 YENEEA.

The chain combines TRBV6-1 with TRBJ2-1; TRBD2 matches 8 bases. V gave up 7 bases and J gave up 15 bases; unmatched junction bases: 14. Germline V gives CDR1 MNHNS, CDR2 SASEGT. CDR3 length equals 13 residues. CDR3 in amino acids: CASNLGLGGFLFF. For the CDR3, the DNA is TGTGCCAGCAATTTGGGACTAGGTGGGTTCTTGTTCTTC.

V gene TRBV7-6 combines with J gene TRBJ2-2; 7 bases fit TRBD1. The junction had 17 bases not matched to a gene; V was cut back by 5 bases and J by 2 bases. The CDR3 extends over 19 amino acids. Per the germline V gene, CDR1 is SGHVS and CDR2 is FNYEAQ. This CDR3 reads CASSLFSGTDVVNTGELFF. The CDR3 DNA follows: TGTGCCAGCAGCCTTTTCTCCGGGACAGATGTCGTCAACACCGGGGAGCTGTTTTTT.

This clone was counted a single time. The V call is TRBV7-6, the J call TRBJ2-7, with 7 positions matching TRBD1. The germline gives CDR1 SGHVS, CDR2 FNYEAQ. Trimming removed 0 bases from V and 3 bases from J; junction bases left unmatched: 11. The CDR3 loop spans 17 amino acids. CDR3 bases: TGTGCCAGCAGCTTAGCGCGTCTCGGGACAGATCACTACGAGCAGTACTTC. As protein: CASSLARLGTDHYEQYF. Supplemented by reference TRBV7-6 and TRBJ2-7, the full variable domain reads GAGVSQSPRYKVTKRGQDVALRCDPISGHVSLYWYRQALGQGPEFLTYFNYEAQQDKSGLPNDRFSAERPEGSISTLTIQRTEQRDSAMYRCASSLARLGTDHYEQYFGPGTRLTVT.

The V call is TRBV5-1, the J call TRBJ1-1; D call uncertain. Germline-derived CDR1 and CDR2 are SGHRS and YFSETQ. The CDR3 extends over 13 amino acids. V lost 2 bases and J 1 base, leaving 6 bases between the germline ends. The CDR3 coding sequence is TGCGCCAGCAGCTTCGGGTCGAACACTGAAGCTTTCTTT. As protein: CASSFGSNTEAFF.

CDR3 sequence: CASSLYGADTQYF. The CDR3 nucleotides read TGTGCCAGCAGCTTGTACGGGGCAGATACGCAGTATTTT. This chain links TRBV5-6 with TRBJ2-3, with D possibly TRBD2 on 5 matching bases. Trimming removed 1 base from V and 4 bases from J, with 7 bases in between. This CDR3 is built from 13 residues. CDR1 and CDR2 from the germline V gene are SGHDT and YYEEEE.

This clone was seen only a few times. The genes are TRBV7-9 and TRBJ1-1; 8 nucleotides align to TRBD1. CDR3 length: 16 amino acids. Germline CDR1 reads SEHNR; CDR2 reads FQNEAQ (reference sequence). V trimming: 3 bases; J trimming: 2 bases; junction bases outside the gene matches: 8. In DNA, the CDR3 is TGTGCCAGCAGCTTTGACGGGCAGGGGGCAAACACTGAAGCTTTCTTT. Amino acid sequence: CASSFDGQGANTEAFF.

The table lists this clone with a count of one. V and J are TRBV7-2 and TRBJ2-7; D gene ambiguous. This CDR3 has 16 amino acids. The V end was cut by 4 bases, the J end by 4 bases, with 20 bases between. Germline V CDR1 and CDR2: SGHTA, FQGNSA. CDR3 residues: CASSSPLRAELYEQYF. Written as DNA, the CDR3 is TGTGCCAGCAGCTCCCCCTTAAGAGCTGAACTTTACGAGCAGTACTTC.

The V call is TRBV2, the J call TRBJ2-1; 9 bases are a match to TRBD1. CDR3 length: 14 amino acids. V shed 6 bases, J shed 6 bases, and the junction held 6 bases outside the gene matches. Germline assignment: CDR1 SNHLY and CDR2 FYNNEI. For the CDR3, the DNA is TGTGCCAGCAGGGGACAGGGCGAATTCAATGAGCAGTTCTTC. It yields the protein CASRGQGEFNEQFF.

The chain recombines TRBV7-7 with TRBJ2-3; tentatively, D is TRBD2 (6 bases). Germline V gene sequence: CDR1 SSHAT, CDR2 FNYEAQ (reference sequence). CDR3 length: 14 amino acids. Trimming removed 5 bases from V and 1 base from J, with 10 bases in between. CDR3 loop: CASSQTGGTDTQYF. DNA for the CDR3: TGTGCCAGCAGCCAAACGGGGGGCACAGATACGCAGTATTTT.

The chain is built from TRBV7-2 and TRBJ2-5; 11 bases are a match to TRBD2. Germline CDR1 reads SGHTA; CDR2 reads FQGNSA. The trim removed 5 bases at V and 6 bases at J, leaving 11 bases unmatched. This CDR3 has 16 residues. This CDR3 reads CASSALAGGSTKTQYF. The CDR3 nucleotides read TGTGCCAGCAGCGCCCTAGCGGGGGGCTCCACGAAGACCCAGTACTTC.